These 12 T cell receptor beta chains were sequenced from one sample in a study of CD8 T cells in ankylosing spondylitis. Study observations and caveats: Ankylosing spondylitis blood appeared to carry a characteristic TCR beta motif of 7 or 8 highly homologous variants.

For these TCRs, the target antigens are not known. TCRdb analysed the 5' RACE reads with MiXCR anew, one entry per CDR3 protein. The sample has about 390,000 distinct CDR3 sequences; more than 20% are singletons. The sequenced sample consisted of blood, either unsorted or a sorted T cell fraction (not recorded which). The receptors come from a male donor with ankylosing spondylitis.

This clonotype was picked up a small number of times. The V call is TRBV12-3 or TRBV12-4, the J call TRBJ2-5; 10 bases match TRBD1. The CDR3 extends over 14 amino acids. Trimming removed 5 bases from V and 5 bases from J; junction bases left unmatched: 5. CDR3 in DNA: TGTGCCAGCAGTACCGGGACAGGGGCGGAGACCCAGTACTTC. This sequence encodes CASSTGTGAETQYF.

There are a few counts of this clonotype. The rearrangement uses TRBV19 and TRBJ2-4, with no clear D. V dropped 5 bases and J dropped 4 bases, with 6 bases sitting between them. Per the germline V gene, CDR1 is LNHDA and CDR2 is SQIVND (reference sequence). The CDR3 runs 12 residues. DNA of the CDR3: TGTGCCAGTAGTTCCCAGAAAAACATTCAGTACTTC. This encodes CASSSQKNIQYF.

As concerns this clonotype: A junction end diverges from the germline sequence, so it may reflect a read error. The V gene is TRBV7-7, the J gene TRBJ2-2, with D possibly being TRBD2 (5 bases). The CDR3 spans 14 residues. Germline V gene sequence: CDR1 SSHAT, CDR2 FNYEAQ (reference sequence). CDR3: CASSPRGSAGELFF. The CDR3, as DNA: TGTGCTAGCAGCCCCCGGGGAAGCGCCGGGGAGCTGTTTTTT.

The chain couples TRBV5-5 to TRBJ1-2; D is ambiguous. V dropped 1 base and J dropped 9 bases, with 10 bases sitting between them. The CDR3 is 12 residues long. CDR1 is SGHKS, CDR2 YYEKEE, per germline (reference sequence). CDR3: CASSLNGLRYTF. The CDR3 region has the DNA TGTGCCAGCAGCTTGAACGGGCTACGCTACACCTTC.

This clonotype has only a few counts. The genes are TRBV7-8 and TRBJ2-3, with a possible D match to TRBD2 (5 bases). The germline V gene encodes CDR1 SGHVS and CDR2 FQNEAQ. Trimming removed 5 bases from V and 5 bases from J, with 17 bases in between. This CDR3 region has 15 residues. CDR3 bases: TGTGCCAGCAGCCTCTCCGGCGCTGAGGGAGATACGCAGTATTTT. This gives the protein CASSLSGAEGDTQYF.

This rearrangement joins TRBV7-2 to TRBJ1-2; 10 nucleotides line up with TRBD1. V trimming: 5 bases; J trimming: 6 bases; junction bases outside the gene matches: 9. From germline, CDR1 is SGHTA and CDR2 FQGNSA. The CDR3 has 15 amino acids. The CDR3 spells CASSRTGGYEDGYTF. DNA for the CDR3: TGTGCCAGCAGCAGGACAGGGGGTTACGAAGATGGCTACACCTTC.

The chain joins TRBV11-2 to TRBJ2-6, with 8 nucleotides matching TRBD1. This CDR3 spans 20 amino acids. Germline V gives CDR1 SGHAT, CDR2 FQNNGV. V gave up 7 bases and J gave up 0 bases; unmatched junction bases: 17. This CDR3 is CASTSMPGGDLRSGANVLTF. The CDR3 DNA is TGTGCCAGCACCTCCATGCCAGGGGGCGATCTCCGCTCTGGGGCCAACGTCCTGACTTTC. Drawing the rest from reference TRBV11-2 and TRBJ2-6, the complete variable domain is EAGVAQSPRYKIIEKRQSVAFWCNPISGHATLYWYQQILGQGPKLLIQFQNNGVVDDSQLPKDRFSAERLKGVDSTLKIQPAKLEDSAVYLCASTSMPGGDLRSGANVLTFGAGSRLTVL.

This sequence joins TRBV20-1 and TRBJ2-1; 10 bases are a match to TRBD2. Trimming at V came to 6 bases and at J to 4 bases, leaving 18 bases not matched to a gene. Germline V lookup: CDR1 DFQATT, CDR2 SNEGSKA (reference sequence). This CDR3 has 18 residues. CDR3 nucleotides: TGCAGTGCGACTAATCACCTTACAAGGACTAGCGGATACAATGAGCAGTTCTTC. As protein: CSATNHLTRTSGYNEQFF.

The table lists this clonotype with a few counts. The genes are TRBV6-1 and TRBJ1-1; 7 positions agree with TRBD1. V dropped 6 bases and J dropped 1; count of bases not matched to a gene: 8. The V gene's germline CDR1 is MNHNS and CDR2 SASEGT. The CDR3 extends over 15 amino acids. The CDR3 spells CASRGQEGGNTEAFF. In nucleotides, the CDR3 is TGTGCCAGCAGAGGACAGGAAGGAGGGAACACTGAAGCTTTCTTT.

This clonotype occurred a few times. The DNA of the CDR3 is TGTGCCAGCAGCTCCCCCAATTACAATGAGCAGTTCTTC. Translated, it gives CASSSPNYNEQFF. The chain joins TRBV7-9 to TRBJ2-1; D call uncertain. The CDR3 is 13 amino acids. Germline CDR1 SEHNR, CDR2 FQNEAQ (reference sequence). Trimming pared 4 bases from V and 4 bases from J, leaving 8 bases between.

This clonotype was seen only a few times. The chain employs TRBV29-1 and TRBJ2-3; D not resolved. CDR1 SQVTM and CDR2 ANQGSEA come from the germline V gene. CDR3 size: 12 residues. Trimming removed 7 bases from V and 2 bases from J, with 10 bases in between. The CDR3 is CSATLSTDTQYF. The CDR3 bases are TGCAGCGCGACATTATCCACAGATACGCAGTATTTT.

Many counts were recorded for this clonotype. The chain couples TRBV5-1 to TRBJ1-1; TRBD1 might be the D (5 bases). The CDR3 length is 14 residues. From germline, CDR1 is SGHRS and CDR2 YFSETQ. V was pared by 2 bases and J by 1 base, with 9 bases between. The CDR3 nucleotides read TGCGCCAGCAGCTTACAACAGGAGAACACTGAAGCTTTCTTT. Residues: CASSLQQENTEAFF. Full variable domain (outside the CDR3, taken from reference TRBV5-1 and TRBJ1-1): KAGVTQTPRYLIKTRGQQVTLSCSPISGHRSVSWYQQTPGQGLQFLFEYFSETQRNKGNFPGRFSGRQFSNSRSEMNVSTLELGDSALYLCASSLQQENTEAFFGQGTRLTVV.